This T cell receptor beta chain emerged from a study of immune heterogeneity within non-small cell lung tumors. At least ten counts were recorded for this clonotype. TCR beta CDR3 was amplified by multiplex PCR, first round nine to ten cycles, 32 V and 13 J primers. TCRdb redid the calling of the multiplex PCR reads with MiXCR, one entry per CDR3 protein. The sample gives approximately 6,000 distinct CDR3 sequences, around 23% of which show up once; around 15% is in the top ten. Germline V CDR1 and CDR2: LNHDA, SQIVND (reference sequence). V gave up 9 bases and J gave up 5 bases, with 19 bases separating them. CDR3 length equals 14 residues. Bulk tumor genomic DNA, 500 to 650 ng per sample, was the template. Doctors removed several biopsies from each primary tumor during surgery, keeping them far apart. It was patients with untreated, newly diagnosed non-small cell lung cancer who underwent curative surgery. Study donors were patients with a new diagnosis of non-small cell lung cancer who underwent surgery with curative intent.

This clonotype originated in a man aged 60 to 75 with non-small cell lung cancer. This chain links TRBV19 with TRBJ2-5, with D unclear. The sequenced material came from lung tumor tissue. This CDR3 is CARKIRASRETQYF. CDR3 DNA: TGTGCCAGAAAAATCCGGGCCTCAAGGGAGACCCAGTACTTC.